This TCR beta chain was sequenced in a study of T-cell reconstitution after alpha-beta-depleted transplantation in children. The V gene's germline CDR1 is DFQATT and CDR2 SNEGSKA (reference sequence). Unmatched junction bases numbered 16, after V lost 2 bases and J lost 7 bases. CDR3 length equals 18 residues. Preparation of the TCRbeta library was carried out with unique molecular identifiers. TCRdb re-derived calls from the PCR reads in MiXCR, one entry per CDR3 protein. The repertoire includes about 400,000 distinct CDR3 sequences, under 20% of them detected once, and under 30% sits in the top ten.

This TCR was sampled from a boy less than two years old who had a stem cell transplant for Wiskott-Aldrich syndrome, so the T cells may come from the graft donor. The sample here was PBMCs, mostly from graft donor cells, taken 360 days after TCRalphabeta/CD19-depleted stem cell transplant. The chain uses TRBV20-1 and TRBJ2-3; 12 bases are shared with TRBD2. The CDR3 here is CSARTRTGLAGGPNTQYF. The CDR3 nucleotides read TGCAGTGCTAGAACCAGGACCGGGCTAGCGGGAGGGCCGAATACGCAGTATTTT.